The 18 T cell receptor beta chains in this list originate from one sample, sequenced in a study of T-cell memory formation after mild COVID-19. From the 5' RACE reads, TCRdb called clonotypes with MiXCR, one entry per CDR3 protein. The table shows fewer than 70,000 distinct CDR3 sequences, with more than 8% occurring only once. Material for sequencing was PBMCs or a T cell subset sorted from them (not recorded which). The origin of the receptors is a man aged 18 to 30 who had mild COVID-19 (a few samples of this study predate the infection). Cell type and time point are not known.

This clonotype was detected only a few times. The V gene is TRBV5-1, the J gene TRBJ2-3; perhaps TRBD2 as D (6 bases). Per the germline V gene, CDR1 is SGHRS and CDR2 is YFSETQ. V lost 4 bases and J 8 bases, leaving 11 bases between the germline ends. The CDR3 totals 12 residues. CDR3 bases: TGCGCCAGCAGCACCAGGGAGGCTACGCAGTATTTT. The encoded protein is CASSTREATQYF.

CDR3 DNA sequence: TGCAGCGTTGAAGACGGAAGGGGGGGTACGCAGTATTTT. Protein: CSVEDGRGGTQYF. This chain joins TRBV29-1 and TRBJ2-3; D may be TRBD2 (7 bases). The CDR3 covers 13 residues. V lost 0 bases, J lost 8 bases, and 12 bases lay in between. Germline CDR1 is SQVTM and CDR2 is ANQGSEA.

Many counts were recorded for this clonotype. CDR3 sequence: CASSVPGQGANEQYF. DNA for the CDR3: TGCGCCAGCAGCGTCCCTGGACAGGGGGCTAACGAGCAGTACTTC. The chain employs TRBV5-1 and TRBJ2-7; 11 bases are a match to TRBD1. After removal of 4 bases from V and 5 bases from J, the junction contained 8 bases not matched to a gene. CDR1 and CDR2 from the germline V gene are SGHRS and YFSETQ. This CDR3 contains 15 residues.

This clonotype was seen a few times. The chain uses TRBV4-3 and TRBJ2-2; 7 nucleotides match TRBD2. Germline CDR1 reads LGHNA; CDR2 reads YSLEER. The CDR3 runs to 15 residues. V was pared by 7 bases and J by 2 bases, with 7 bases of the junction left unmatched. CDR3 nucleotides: TGCGCCAGCACGCCGGGACTAACAAACACCGGGGAGCTGTTTTTT. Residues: CASTPGLTNTGELFF.

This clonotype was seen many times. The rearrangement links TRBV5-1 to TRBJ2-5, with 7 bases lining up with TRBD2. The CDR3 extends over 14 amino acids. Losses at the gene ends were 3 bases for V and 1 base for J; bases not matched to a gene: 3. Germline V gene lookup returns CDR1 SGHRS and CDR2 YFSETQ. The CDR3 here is CASSSLAGQETQYF. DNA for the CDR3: TGCGCCAGCAGCTCTTTAGCGGGCCAAGAGACCCAGTACTTC. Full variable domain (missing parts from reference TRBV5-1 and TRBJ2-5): KAGVTQTPRYLIKTRGQQVTLSCSPISGHRSVSWYQQTPGQGLQFLFEYFSETQRNKGNFPGRFSGRQFSNSRSEMNVSTLELGDSALYLCASSSLAGQETQYFGPGTRLLVL.

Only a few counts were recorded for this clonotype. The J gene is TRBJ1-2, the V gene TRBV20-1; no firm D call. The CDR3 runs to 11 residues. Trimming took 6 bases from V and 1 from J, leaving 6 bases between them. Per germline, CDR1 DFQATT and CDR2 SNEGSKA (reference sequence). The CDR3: CSARINYGYTF. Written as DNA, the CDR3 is TGCAGTGCACGCATTAACTATGGCTACACCTTC.

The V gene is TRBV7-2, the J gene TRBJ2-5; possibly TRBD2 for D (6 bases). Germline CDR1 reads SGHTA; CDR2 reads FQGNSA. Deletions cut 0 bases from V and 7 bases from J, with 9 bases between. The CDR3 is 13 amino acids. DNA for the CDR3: TGTGCCAGCAGCTTAGCGGAGGGAACGACCCAGTACTTC. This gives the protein CASSLAEGTTQYF.

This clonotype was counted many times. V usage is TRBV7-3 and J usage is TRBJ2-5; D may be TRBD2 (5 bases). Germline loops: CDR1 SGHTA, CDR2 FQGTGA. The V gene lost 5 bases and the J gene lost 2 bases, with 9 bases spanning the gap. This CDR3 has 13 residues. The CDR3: CASSPSNQETQYF. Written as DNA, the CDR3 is TGTGCCAGCAGCCCTAGCAATCAAGAGACCCAGTACTTC.

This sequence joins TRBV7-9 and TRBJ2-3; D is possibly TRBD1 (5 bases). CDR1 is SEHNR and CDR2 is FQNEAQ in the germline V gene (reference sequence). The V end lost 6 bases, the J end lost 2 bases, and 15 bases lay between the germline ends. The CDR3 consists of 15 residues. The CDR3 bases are TGTGCCAGCAGGGGAAGGGGCGCCCACACAGATACGCAGTATTTT. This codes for CASRGRGAHTDTQYF.

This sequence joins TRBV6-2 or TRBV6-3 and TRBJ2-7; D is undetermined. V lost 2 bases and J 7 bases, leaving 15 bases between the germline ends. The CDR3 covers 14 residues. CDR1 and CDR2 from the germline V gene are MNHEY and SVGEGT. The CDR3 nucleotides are TGTGCCAGCAGTTACAGGTCCTACTTTGGGGAGCAGTACGTC. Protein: CASSYRSYFGEQYV.

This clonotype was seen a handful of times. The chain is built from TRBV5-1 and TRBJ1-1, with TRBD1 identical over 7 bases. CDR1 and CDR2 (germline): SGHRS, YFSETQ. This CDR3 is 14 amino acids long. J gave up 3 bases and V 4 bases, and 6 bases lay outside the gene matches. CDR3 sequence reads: CASSIFRGDTEAFF. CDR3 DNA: TGCGCCAGCAGCATTTTCAGGGGGGACACTGAAGCTTTCTTT.

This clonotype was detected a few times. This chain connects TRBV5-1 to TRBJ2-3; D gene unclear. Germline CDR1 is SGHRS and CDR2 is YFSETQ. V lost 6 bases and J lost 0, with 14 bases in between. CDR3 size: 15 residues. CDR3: CASKPQPPSTDTQYF. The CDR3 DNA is TGCGCCAGCAAGCCCCAACCCCCTAGCACAGATACGCAGTATTTT.

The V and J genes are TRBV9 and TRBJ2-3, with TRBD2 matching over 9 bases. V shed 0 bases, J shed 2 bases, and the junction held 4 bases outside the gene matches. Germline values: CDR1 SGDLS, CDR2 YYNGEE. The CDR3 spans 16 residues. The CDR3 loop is CASSVGLAGTTDTQYF. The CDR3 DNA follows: TGTGCCAGCAGCGTAGGGCTAGCGGGGACCACAGATACGCAGTATTTT.

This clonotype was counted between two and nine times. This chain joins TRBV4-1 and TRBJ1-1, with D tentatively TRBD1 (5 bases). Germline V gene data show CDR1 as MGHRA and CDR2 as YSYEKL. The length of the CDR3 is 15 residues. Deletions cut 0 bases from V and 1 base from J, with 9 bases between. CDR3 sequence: CASSQDDGGNTEAFF. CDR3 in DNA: TGCGCCAGCAGCCAAGACGACGGGGGGAACACTGAAGCTTTCTTT.

CDR3 coding DNA: TGCGCCAGCAGCCAACCTAGCGGGGGGACGAATGAGCAGTTCTTC. Translation gives CASSQPSGGTNEQFF. The gene calls are TRBV4-3 and TRBJ2-1, with 11 bases aligning to TRBD2. CDR3 length: 15 residues. V trimming: 2 bases; J trimming: 7 bases; junction bases outside the gene matches: 4. CDR1 is LGHNA, CDR2 YSLEER, per germline.

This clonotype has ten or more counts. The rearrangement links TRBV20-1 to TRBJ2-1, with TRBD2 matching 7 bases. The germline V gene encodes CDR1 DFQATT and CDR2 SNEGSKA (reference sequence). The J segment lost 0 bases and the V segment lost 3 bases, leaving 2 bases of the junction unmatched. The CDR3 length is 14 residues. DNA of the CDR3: TGCAGTGCTAGGCGGGGGACCTCCTACAATGAGCAGTTCTTC. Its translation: CSARRGTSYNEQFF.

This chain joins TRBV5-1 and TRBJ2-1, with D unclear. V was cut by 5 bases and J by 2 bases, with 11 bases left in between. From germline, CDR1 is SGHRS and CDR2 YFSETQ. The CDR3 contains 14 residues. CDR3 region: CASRVTTTYNEQFF. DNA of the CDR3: TGCGCCAGCAGGGTAACTACCACCTACAATGAGCAGTTCTTC.

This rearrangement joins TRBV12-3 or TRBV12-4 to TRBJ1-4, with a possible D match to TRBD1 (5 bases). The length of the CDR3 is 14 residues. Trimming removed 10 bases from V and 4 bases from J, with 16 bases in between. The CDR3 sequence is CATGAGLYNEKLFF. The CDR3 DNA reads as TGTGCCACCGGCGCGGGACTTTATAATGAAAAACTGTTTTTT.